This entry lists 10 T cell receptor beta chains sequenced from one sample in a study of T cell responses to AZD1222 COVID-19 vaccine (dated by TCRdb to 2020 to 2023). Library generation was performed with the immunoSEQ multiplex PCR assay. The table was pulled from immuneACCESS by TCRdb, which kept in-frame rearrangements only. Such tables lose some clones; where checked, under half of the loss comes from unresolved V genes, and the rest has no known cause. Within this sample are approximately 160,000 clones, with 90% of them counted one time only. The biggest ten clones account for approximately 1.5% of the sample. In light of the paper, this sample's time point label describes: baseline before first vaccination. This sample comprised peripheral blood, obtained on day 0 of AZD1222 vaccination. Receptor source: an adult in good health.

This clone occurred once. The J gene is TRBJ2-3, the V gene TRBV6-6; the D call may be TRBD1 or TRBD2 (5 bases each). Germline values: CDR1 MNHNY, CDR2 SVGAGI (reference sequence). The CDR3 has 15 amino acids. V lost 5 bases and J 10 bases, leaving 22 bases between the germline ends. This CDR3 is CASSGPLGGSRAQYF. DNA of the CDR3: TGTGCCAGCAGTGGTCCACTTGGGGGTAGCAGAGCGCAGTATTTT.

The chain is built from TRBV7-2 and TRBJ2-4; TRBD2 is a possible D gene (6 bases). CDR3 length: 16 residues. V was pared by 0 bases and J by 0 bases, with 9 bases between. CDR1 is SGHTA and CDR2 is FQGNSA in the germline V gene. The chain's CDR3 is CASSLARGLAKNIQYF. The CDR3 DNA follows: TGTGCCAGCAGCTTAGCGCGGGGTTTAGCCAAAAACATTCAGTACTTC.

The J gene is TRBJ1-4, the V gene TRBV7-9; 8 bases match TRBD1. Germline V gene data show CDR1 as SEHNR and CDR2 as FQNEAQ (reference sequence). The CDR3 has 16 amino acids. Trimming removed 5 bases from V and 1 base from J; junction bases left unmatched: 6. The CDR3 sequence is CASSDRGVRTNEKLFF. The CDR3 DNA is TGTGCCAGCAGCGACAGGGGAGTGAGAACTAATGAAAAACTGTTTTTT.

The chain recombines TRBV14 with TRBJ1-1, with 7 bases matching TRBD1. With 4 bases clipped from V and 11 bases from J, the junction kept 7 bases outside the gene matches. The CDR3 is 12 amino acids. From germline, CDR1 is SGHDN and CDR2 FVKESK. This CDR3 is CASSRQGVEAFF. In nucleotides, the CDR3 is TGTGCCAGCAGCCGACAGGGTGTTGAGGCTTTCTTT.

V usage is TRBV28 and J usage is TRBJ2-7; 10 bases fit TRBD1. The CDR3 contains 16 residues. Germline V gene data show CDR1 as MDHEN and CDR2 as SYDVKM. The V segment lost 5 bases and the J segment 4 bases; nucleotides outside the gene matches: 11. This chain's CDR3 is CASSPQAGQGTYEQYF. For the CDR3, the DNA is TGTGCCAGCAGTCCCCAGGCGGGACAGGGGACATACGAGCAGTACTTC.

This clone was seen a few times. J is TRBJ2-3 and V is TRBV5-1; D is unresolved. The CDR3 consists of 13 residues. V dropped 1 base and J dropped 5 bases, with 8 bases sitting between them. CDR1 is SGHRS and CDR2 is YFSETQ in the germline V gene. The CDR3 nucleotides read TGCGCCAGCAGCTTGAACGATGGAGATACGCAGTATTTT. This translates into CASSLNDGDTQYF.

The chain is built from TRBV13 and TRBJ1-3; unclear D gene. The CDR3 spans 13 residues. Germline CDR1 is PRHDT and CDR2 is FYEKMQ (reference sequence). V lost 5 bases to trimming and J lost 8 bases, with 13 bases between them. The CDR3 spells CASSPRSVHTIYF. Here the CDR3 DNA reads TGTGCCAGCAGCCCCCGGTCCGTACACACCATATATTTT.

The chain recombines TRBV19 with TRBJ1-5; a possible D gene is TRBD1 (5 bases). CDR3 length equals 16 residues. Looked up from germline, CDR1 is LNHDA and CDR2 is SQIVND (reference sequence). V was cut by 7 bases and J by 4 bases, with 20 bases left in between. The CDR3 DNA follows: TGTGCCAGTATCAAAGCCGGGACCGGGGGTAATCAGCCCCAGCATTTT. Its translation: CASIKAGTGGNQPQHF.

The chain is built from TRBV5-4 and TRBJ1-2, with D uncertain. There are 14 residues in the CDR3. Between the trimmed V and J ends, which lost 3 bases and 7 bases, there was a span of 16 bases. Germline V gene data show CDR1 as SGHNT and CDR2 as YYREEE (reference sequence). The chain's CDR3 is CASSSVDARRGYTF. The CDR3 DNA sequence: TGTGCCAGCAGCTCAGTCGACGCCCGTCGTGGCTACACCTTC.

This rearrangement joins TRBV25-1 to TRBJ1-2; TRBD1 might be the D (6 bases). Trimming stripped 5 bases from V and 8 bases from J, with 15 bases between. The length of the CDR3 is 13 residues. The germline gives CDR1 MGHDK, CDR2 SYGVNS. CDR3 sequence reads: CASSHRDTRGYTF. The CDR3, as DNA: TGTGCCAGCAGTCACCGGGACACCCGCGGCTACACCTTC.